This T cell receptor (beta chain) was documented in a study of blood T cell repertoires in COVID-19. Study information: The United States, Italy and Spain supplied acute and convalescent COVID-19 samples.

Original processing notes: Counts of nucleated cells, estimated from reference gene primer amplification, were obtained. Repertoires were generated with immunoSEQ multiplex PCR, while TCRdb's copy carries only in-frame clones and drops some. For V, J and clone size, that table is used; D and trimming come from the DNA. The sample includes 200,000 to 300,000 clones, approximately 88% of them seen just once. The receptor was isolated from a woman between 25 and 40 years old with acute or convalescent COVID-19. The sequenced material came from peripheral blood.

CDR3 sequence reads: CASSLQPGFAGYTF. In DNA form, the CDR3 reads TGTGCCAGCAGTTTACAACCCGGGTTCGCTGGCTACACCTTC. The V call is TRBV27, the J call TRBJ1-2; D is uncertain. Germline V gives CDR1 MNHEY, CDR2 SMNVEV (reference sequence). Trimming shortened V by 2 bases and J by 7 bases, and 14 bases separated the two germline ends. The CDR3 loop spans 14 amino acids.